These 10 T cell receptor beta chains were all obtained from the same sample, sequenced in a study of response to subunit inactivated influenza vaccine (dated by TCRdb to the late 2010s). Library generation was performed with RT-PCR. Sequencing took place on an Illumina HiSeq 2500. The public reads were reprocessed in TCRdb via fastp at Q25 and MiXCR, keeping in-frame beta chains. Every entry covers one CDR3 protein and lists the most common genes and DNA from its rows. The sample contains hundreds of thousands of distinct CDR3 sequences, approximately 14% of them found a single time. The ten largest clones capture roughly 10% of the sample. The source material was PBMCs from blood, sampled about 11 days after vaccination. The origin of the receptors is a man between 45 and 60 years old who received an inactivated influenza vaccine. Donor details come from another sample of the same person, matched by shared clones.

The chain is built from TRBV11-2 and TRBJ2-3, with D perhaps TRBD1 (6 bases). Per the germline V gene, CDR1 is SGHAT and CDR2 is FQNNGV. This CDR3 contains 14 residues. With 5 bases removed from V and 2 bases from J, the gap between germline ends came to 11 bases. Here the CDR3 DNA reads TGTGCCAGCAGCCAAGGACAGTTCACAGATACGCAGTATTTT. Protein sequence: CASSQGQFTDTQYF.

A single count supports this clonotype. The chain uses TRBV12-3 or TRBV12-4 and TRBJ2-2; D may be TRBD1 (6 bases). The CDR3 loop spans 15 amino acids. V lost 10 bases to trimming and J lost 1 base, with 16 bases between them. CDR3 region: CATVPRGLNTGELFF. Here the CDR3 DNA reads TGTGCCACCGTTCCCAGGGGCTTGAACACCGGGGAGCTGTTTTTT.

This chain joins TRBV20-1 and TRBJ2-5, with D possibly TRBD2 on 6 matching bases. The CDR3 spans 15 residues. The germline CDR1 and CDR2 sequences are DFQATT and SNEGSKA (reference sequence). Trimming cost V 2 bases and J 5 bases, with 18 bases left between them. CDR3 loop: CSARSSPSAGETQYF. In DNA form, the CDR3 reads TGCAGTGCTAGAAGTTCCCCATCCGCGGGGGAGACCCAGTACTTC.

In its sample, this clonotype was seen many times. The CDR3 bases are TGTGCCAGCAGCTTAAATCCCGGGGAGCTGTTTTTT. This codes for CASSLNPGELFF. The gene calls are TRBV5-8 and TRBJ2-2; D call uncertain. CDR3 length equals 12 residues. Trimming left V 2 bases short and J 6 bases short, with 5 bases between. Per germline, CDR1 SGHTS and CDR2 YDEGEE. Supplemented by reference TRBV5-8 and TRBJ2-2, the full variable domain reads EAGVTQSPTHLIKTRGQQATLRCSPISGHTSVYWYQQALGLGLQFLLWYDEGEERNRGNFPPRFSGRQFPNYSSELNVNALELEDSALYLCASSLNPGELFFGEGSRLTVL.

This clonotype appeared a few times. The J gene is TRBJ2-2, the V gene TRBV18, with 8 nucleotides matching TRBD2. V lost 6 bases and J lost 2; bases outside the gene matches: 8. The CDR3 length is 16 residues. Germline V lookup: CDR1 KGHSH, CDR2 LQKENI. CDR3 residues: CASSHTSGLNTGELFF. The CDR3 nucleotides are TGTGCCAGCTCCCATACTAGCGGACTCAACACCGGGGAGCTGTTTTTT. Based on the CDR3 plus reference TRBV18 and TRBJ2-2, the full variable domain is NAGVMQNPRHLVRRRGQEARLRCSPMKGHSHVYWYRQLPEEGLKFMVYLQKENIIDESGMPKERFSAEFPKEGPSILRIQQVVRGDSAAYFCASSHTSGLNTGELFFGEGSRLTVL.

The chain carries TRBV20-1 and TRBJ2-2; TRBD2 might be the D (5 bases). CDR1 and CDR2 (germline): DFQATT, SNEGSKA (reference sequence). Trimming took 3 bases from V and 9 from J, leaving 14 bases between them. The CDR3 sequence is 13 residues long. The CDR3 coding sequence is TGCAGTGCTAGCCGGGGAAGCGTGAGGGAGCTGTTTTTT. Protein sequence: CSASRGSVRELFF.

This clonotype was seen repeatedly, ten times or more. The gene calls are TRBV29-1 and TRBJ2-1; D is undetermined. The CDR3 sequence is 14 residues long. From germline, CDR1 is SQVTM and CDR2 ANQGSEA. The germline V and J ends were trimmed by 0 bases and 2 bases, with 8 bases remaining between them. This CDR3 is CSVEDEFTYNEQFF. CDR3 coding DNA: TGCAGCGTTGAAGATGAGTTCACCTACAATGAGCAGTTCTTC.

This clonotype turned up a few times. The chain uses TRBV15 and TRBJ1-2; D unresolved. The CDR3 contains 16 residues. V was shortened by 4 bases and J by 4 bases, with 19 bases between the two germline ends. Per germline, CDR1 LNHNV and CDR2 YYDKDF (reference sequence). The CDR3 region has the DNA TGTGCCACCAGCACCCACCAGGACGGCCTCTTCTATGGCTACACCTTC. The encoded protein is CATSTHQDGLFYGYTF.

There are a few counts of this clonotype. This rearrangement joins TRBV6-2 or TRBV6-3 to TRBJ2-2; 7 bases agree with TRBD1. The V gene's germline CDR1 is MNHEY and CDR2 SVGEGT. This CDR3 spans 15 amino acids. The V segment lost 7 bases and the J segment 3 bases; nucleotides outside the gene matches: 8. The CDR3 sequence: CASNDGTEYTGELFF. DNA for the CDR3: TGTGCCAGCAACGACGGGACAGAGTACACCGGGGAGCTGTTTTTT.

This clonotype has only a few counts. The chain combines TRBV12-3 or TRBV12-4 with TRBJ2-2, with TRBD2 matching 10 bases. V trimming: 3 bases; J trimming: 5 bases; junction bases outside the gene matches: 6. This CDR3 spans 16 amino acids. CDR3 nucleotides: TGTGCCAGCAGTTTGACTCAGCGGGGGGGGACCGGGGAGCTGTTTTTT. Amino acids: CASSLTQRGGTGELFF.